What follows are 11 T cell receptor beta chains derived from one specimen sequenced in a study of spatial heterogeneity in lung cancer. As to time point: sample taken at primary tumor resection. Extraction of whole RNA from tumor, nontumor lung or frozen PBMC preceded unsorted sequencing. TCRdb fed the 5' RACE reads into MiXCR, producing one record per CDR3 protein. The sample includes fewer than 40,000 distinct CDR3 sequences, 7.5% of them seen just once. This specimen was PBMCs, taken at surgery. Receptors were obtained from a male donor with early-stage non-small cell lung cancer.

This clonotype was seen at least ten times. This chain links TRBV6-2 or TRBV6-3 with TRBJ2-7; 9 positions match TRBD1. The CDR3 consists of 16 residues. From germline, CDR1 is MNHEY and CDR2 SVGEGT. V lost 2 bases to trimming and J lost 5 bases; unmatched junction nucleotides: 10. The CDR3 sequence: CASSYRSTGGYHEQYV. CDR3 in DNA: TGTGCCAGCAGTTACCGCTCTACAGGGGGCTACCACGAGCAGTACGTC.

The chain uses TRBV7-9 and TRBJ1-3; D unresolved. This CDR3 is built from 17 residues. Germline V gene lookup returns CDR1 SEHNR and CDR2 FQNEAQ (reference sequence). The V end was cut by 1 base, the J end by 0 bases, with 13 bases between. The CDR3 DNA reads TGTGCCAGCAGCTTAGAGCTTCCGGGGAACTCTGGAAACACCATATATTTT. Residues: CASSLELPGNSGNTIYF.

This clonotype was counted at least ten times. This sequence joins TRBV3-1 and TRBJ1-1; D unclear. The CDR3 has 16 amino acids. CDR1 LGHDT and CDR2 YNNKEL come from the germline V gene (reference sequence). V was clipped by 5 bases and J by 4 bases, with 20 bases between them. The CDR3 nucleotides are TGTGCCAGCAGCGAAGCGGGTGAAGGTGAAGTCACTGAAGCTTTCTTT. This sequence encodes CASSEAGEGEVTEAFF. The complete variable domain, with remaining parts taken from reference TRBV3-1 and TRBJ1-1, reads DTAVSQTPKYLVTQMGNDKSIKCEQNLGHDTMYWYKQDSKKFLKIMFSYNNKELIINETVPNRFSPKSPDKAHLNLHINSLELGDSAVYFCASSEAGEGEVTEAFFGQGTRLTVV.

The gene calls are TRBV5-1 and TRBJ2-2, with 10 positions matching TRBD1. Germline CDR1 reads SGHRS; CDR2 reads YFSETQ. J was trimmed by 7 bases and V by 4 bases; bases with no gene match: 13. This CDR3 comprises 17 residues. CDR3 sequence reads: CASSPKRDRGPGGELFF. The CDR3 nucleotides are TGCGCCAGCAGCCCCAAACGGGACAGGGGTCCCGGCGGGGAGCTGTTTTTT. The full variable domain, completed using reference TRBV5-1 and TRBJ2-2, is KAGVTQTPRYLIKTRGQQVTLSCSPISGHRSVSWYQQTPGQGLQFLFEYFSETQRNKGNFPGRFSGRQFSNSRSEMNVSTLELGDSALYLCASSPKRDRGPGGELFFGEGSRLTVL.

This clonotype was picked up a small number of times. The chain carries TRBV18 and TRBJ2-2; 7 positions agree with TRBD1. Germline V CDR1 and CDR2: KGHSH, LQKENI. This CDR3 spans 16 amino acids. Trimming took 5 bases from V and 2 from J; bases not matched to a gene: 8. The CDR3 sequence: CASSWKEGGNTGELFF. The CDR3 DNA reads as TGTGCCAGCTCATGGAAGGAAGGGGGCAACACCGGGGAGCTGTTTTTT.

The rearrangement links TRBV7-8 to TRBJ2-2, with D maybe TRBD1 (5 bases). Germline V gives CDR1 SGHVS, CDR2 FQNEAQ. The CDR3 has 15 residues. Trimming took off 8 bases at V and 4 bases at J, with 17 bases between the two ends. The CDR3 region is CASAPLDKGTGELFF. Written as DNA, the CDR3 is TGTGCCAGCGCCCCTCTGGACAAAGGCACCGGGGAGCTGTTTTTT.

In its sample, this clonotype was seen many times. This chain joins TRBV9 and TRBJ2-1; 8 positions match TRBD1. Per the germline V gene, CDR1 is SGDLS and CDR2 is YYNGEE. The CDR3 consists of 15 residues. Trimming removed 3 bases from V and 2 bases from J; junction bases left unmatched: 4. CDR3 amino acids: CASSERTGPYNEQFF. CDR3 coding DNA: TGTGCCAGCAGCGAAAGGACAGGGCCCTACAATGAGCAGTTCTTC.

This clonotype was recorded at least ten times. CDR3 in amino acids: CASSQVTSGRTGETQYF. The CDR3 nucleotides are TGTGCCAGCAGCCAAGTGACTAGCGGGAGAACAGGAGAGACCCAGTACTTC. V gene TRBV3-1 combines with J gene TRBJ2-5, with TRBD2 matching over 12 bases. The V and J ends lost 1 base and 4 bases, in that order; junction bases with no gene match: 7. The germline V gene has CDR1 LGHDT and CDR2 YNNKEL (reference sequence). The CDR3 sequence is 17 residues long.

This clonotype came up a few times. At one end, the junction sequence differs from germline, possibly due to a read error. The chain is built from TRBV2 and TRBJ1-5; no definite D call. CDR1 is SNHLY and CDR2 is FYNNEI in the germline V gene. The CDR3 contains 14 residues. The CDR3 DNA reads as TGTGCCAGCAGGGAAGACCCTGGCAATCAGCCCCAGCATTTT. It translates to CASREDPGNQPQHF. The whole variable domain, filled in from reference TRBV2 and TRBJ1-5, reads EPEVTQTPSHQVTQMGQEVILRCVPISNHLYFYWYRQILGQKVEFLVSFYNNEISEKSEIFDDQFSVERPDGSNFTLKIRSTKLEDSAMYFCASREDPGNQPQHFGDGTRLSIL.

This clonotype has a count of ten or more. V gene TRBV7-3 combines with J gene TRBJ2-5; no firm D call. Germline V CDR1 and CDR2: SGHTA, FQGTGA. This CDR3 spans 14 amino acids. The germline V and J ends were trimmed by 0 bases and 1 base, with 6 bases remaining between them. The CDR3 DNA follows: TGTGCCAGCAGCTTAACGCCAGGCCAAGAGACCCAGTACTTC. It is translated as CASSLTPGQETQYF.

The chain combines TRBV10-3 with TRBJ1-2, with 10 bases lining up with TRBD1. The ends lost 3 bases at V and 8 bases at J; junction bases unmatched: 6. The CDR3 consists of 14 residues. Germline CDR1 is ENHRY and CDR2 is SYGVKD. Written as DNA, the CDR3 is TGTGCCATCAGTGATAGGGACAGGGGATACGGCTACACCTTC. This encodes CAISDRDRGYGYTF.